The 28 T cell receptor beta chains in this list originate from one sample, sequenced in a study of blood T cell repertoires in COVID-19 (TCRdb year 2020). The method behind the library was the immunoSEQ multiplex PCR assay. The table comes from immuneACCESS by way of TCRdb, which keeps in-frame sequences with V and J called. Part of the clones is missing from these tables; in studies checked, under half for an unresolved V gene and the rest for unknown reasons. The sample has 400,000 to 500,000 clones on record, roughly 85% of them singletons. The ten largest clones take up approximately 1.4% of the sample. Sequencing was done on a sample of peripheral blood. These receptors all come from a woman aged 25 to 39 with active or convalescent COVID-19.

The chain recombines TRBV5-1 with TRBJ2-3, with 8 bases lining up with TRBD1. In germline, CDR1 is SGHRS, CDR2 YFSETQ. The CDR3 has 16 amino acids. The J segment lost 5 bases and the V segment lost 0 bases, leaving 8 bases of the junction unmatched. CDR3 residues: CASSLGQGASGDTQYF. The CDR3 DNA is TGCGCCAGCAGCTTGGGTCAGGGGGCAAGTGGAGATACGCAGTATTTT.

J is TRBJ1-2 and V is TRBV27; D gene uncertain. V lost 4 bases and J 2 bases, leaving 20 bases between the germline ends. The germline gives CDR1 MNHEY, CDR2 SMNVEV (reference sequence). CDR3 length: 17 residues. CDR3 in DNA: TGTGCCAGCAGTTCATACCGAACGAGGACGGGGAACTATGGCTACACCTTC. Its translation: CASSSYRTRTGNYGYTF.

The chain employs TRBV6-5 and TRBJ1-2, with TRBD1 matching 8 bases. The length of the CDR3 is 14 residues. The V segment lost 6 bases and the J segment 4 bases; nucleotides outside the gene matches: 7. CDR1 and CDR2 from the germline V gene are MNHEY and SVGAGI. Here the CDR3 reads CASSPKGTGYGYTF. The DNA for the CDR3 is TGTGCCAGCAGCCCCAAGGGGACAGGCTATGGCTACACCTTC.

This clone was picked up a small number of times. This chain joins TRBV11-2 and TRBJ1-6; a weak D match, TRBD1 (6 bases). Trimming shortened V by 1 base and J by 6 bases, and 10 bases separated the two germline ends. This CDR3 is built from 15 residues. Germline V gene sequence: CDR1 SGHAT, CDR2 FQNNGV. The CDR3 sequence is CASSLAGAVNSPLHF. CDR3 coding DNA: TGTGCCAGCAGCTTAGCAGGGGCGGTTAATTCACCCCTCCACTTT.

This sequence joins TRBV13 and TRBJ2-7; D is perhaps TRBD2 (5 bases). The CDR3 is 15 amino acids. CDR1 PRHDT and CDR2 FYEKMQ come from the germline V gene (reference sequence). Trimming cost V 2 bases and J 1 base, with 12 bases left between them. The CDR3, as DNA: TGTGCCAGCAGCTTATTTGGACTCCGATCCTACGAGCAGTACTTC. Protein product: CASSLFGLRSYEQYF.

The gene calls are TRBV4-2 and TRBJ2-5; D is undetermined. The germline V and J ends were trimmed by 0 bases and 2 bases, with 7 bases remaining between them. This CDR3 has 14 residues. The germline CDR1 and CDR2 sequences are LGHNA and YNFKEQ. The CDR3 DNA sequence: TGTGCCAGCAGCCAAGAGGGCGCGCAAGAGACCCAGTACTTC. It specifies CASSQEGAQETQYF.

V and J are TRBV9 and TRBJ2-3; 11 bases line up with TRBD2. The CDR3 extends over 16 amino acids. The V and J ends lost 1 base and 6 bases, in that order; junction bases with no gene match: 7. The V gene's germline CDR1 is SGDLS and CDR2 YYNGEE. The CDR3 DNA reads as TGTGCCAGCAGCGTATTAGCGGGAGGGCCAGGGGATACGCAGTATTTT. Translating gives CASSVLAGGPGDTQYF. The whole variable domain, filled in from reference TRBV9 and TRBJ2-3, reads DSGVTQTPKHLITATGQRVTLRCSPRSGDLSVYWYQQSLDQGLQFLIQYYNGEERAKGNILERFSAQQFPDLHSELNLSSLELGDSALYFCASSVLAGGPGDTQYFGPGTRLTVL.

This chain connects TRBV11-2 to TRBJ1-5; D is uncertain. V dropped 0 bases and J dropped 0 bases, with 12 bases sitting between them. CDR3 length: 17 amino acids. From germline, CDR1 is SGHAT and CDR2 FQNNGV. The CDR3: CASSLDQWANSNQPQHF. Here the CDR3 DNA reads TGTGCCAGCAGCTTAGATCAGTGGGCTAATAGCAATCAGCCCCAGCATTTT.

The chain is built from TRBV14 and TRBJ1-1, with 7 positions matching TRBD1. This CDR3 has 15 amino acids. Germline V gene lookup returns CDR1 SGHDN and CDR2 FVKESK. V gave up 4 bases and J gave up 0 bases; unmatched junction bases: 5. CDR3 DNA: TGTGCCAGCAGCCCCCTGGGGACAGTGAACACTGAAGCTTTCTTT. It translates to CASSPLGTVNTEAFF.

The chain recombines TRBV4-1 with TRBJ2-7; the D gene is possibly TRBD2 (5 bases). CDR1 is MGHRA and CDR2 is YSYEKL in the germline V gene. The CDR3 contains 14 residues. V was pared by 1 base and J by 3 bases, with 10 bases between. The CDR3: CASSQVSLDYEQYF. In DNA form, the CDR3 reads TGCGCCAGCAGCCAAGTCTCACTAGACTACGAGCAGTACTTC.

This clone was detected only a few times. The gene calls are TRBV19 and TRBJ1-2; D uncertain. The CDR3 totals 15 residues. Germline CDR1 is LNHDA and CDR2 is SQIVND (reference sequence). V lost 4 bases to trimming and J lost 3 bases, with 15 bases between them. The CDR3 DNA is TGTGCCAGTAGTACACCCGGAGGTCCCGACTATGGCTACACCTTC. Amino acids: CASSTPGGPDYGYTF.

CDR3 sequence: CASSLTSAFTDTQYF. The CDR3 DNA follows: TGTGCCAGCAGTTTGACTAGCGCTTTCACAGATACGCAGTATTTT. The genes are TRBV27 and TRBJ2-3; 8 bases map to TRBD2. The CDR3 contains 15 residues. Germline trimming cut 3 bases from V and 2 bases from J; bases unmatched to any gene: 4. CDR1 and CDR2 (germline): MNHEY, SMNVEV (reference sequence).

The chain is built from TRBV6-5 and TRBJ2-3, with D possibly matching TRBD1 (6 bases). CDR3 length: 14 amino acids. Germline loops: CDR1 MNHEY, CDR2 SVGAGI. Trimming removed 7 bases from V and 7 bases from J, with 18 bases in between. CDR3: CASIRDILGNTQYF. The CDR3 region has the DNA TGTGCCAGCATCCGGGACATTCTAGGGAATACGCAGTATTTT.

The gene calls are TRBV7-9 and TRBJ2-2; 10 nucleotides match TRBD2. From germline, CDR1 is SEHNR and CDR2 FQNEAQ (reference sequence). J lost 6 bases, V lost 8 bases, and 0 bases had no gene match. The CDR3 has 12 residues. The DNA of the CDR3 is TGTGCCAGCCTAGCGGGGGCCGGGGAGCTGTTTTTT. Its protein is CASLAGAGELFF. The full variable domain, in which reference TRBV7-9 and TRBJ2-2 provide the parts outside the CDR3, is DTGVSQNPRHKITKRGQNVTFRCDPISEHNRLYWYRQTLGQGPEFLTYFQNEAQLEKSRLLSDRFSAERPKGSFSTLEIQRTEQGDSAMYLCASLAGAGELFFGEGSRLTVL.

Comments on this clone: At one boundary the junction diverges from the germline segment, which might be a read error. This chain connects TRBV12-3 or TRBV12-4 to TRBJ1-2, with 8 bases aligning to TRBD1. The CDR3 contains 13 residues. CDR3 nucleotides: TGTACCAGCAGTCAATCTACAGGGACAGGAGTCACCTTC. It translates to CTSSQSTGTGVTF.

The V gene is TRBV19, the J gene TRBJ1-1; no clear D. Between the trimmed V and J ends, which lost 6 bases and 8 bases, there was a span of 10 bases. CDR1 and CDR2 (germline): LNHDA, SQIVND (reference sequence). The CDR3 is 11 amino acids. The CDR3 nucleotides read TGTGCCAGTAGGCGGGCCTCCGAAGCTTTCTTT. It is translated as CASRRASEAFF.

This chain links TRBV28 with TRBJ2-7; 7 bases fit TRBD2. Per germline, CDR1 MDHEN and CDR2 SYDVKM. V was clipped by 3 bases and J by 6 bases; unmatched bases: 8. The CDR3 has 14 residues. The CDR3 region is CASSLRGGILEQYF. Here the CDR3 DNA reads TGTGCCAGCAGTTTGCGGGGAGGGATACTCGAGCAGTACTTC.

This clone was picked up one time. This chain uses TRBV5-4 with TRBJ2-1, with 7 positions matching TRBD1. The length of the CDR3 is 13 residues. J was trimmed by 6 bases and V by 4 bases; bases with no gene match: 4. Germline V CDR1 and CDR2: SGHNT, YYREEE (reference sequence). The CDR3 loop reads CASSMGQPNEQFF. The CDR3 nucleotides read TGTGCCAGCAGCATGGGACAGCCCAATGAGCAGTTCTTC.

The V call is TRBV10-1, the J call TRBJ1-2; 8 bases match TRBD1. Trimming at V came to 2 bases and at J to 0 bases, leaving 8 bases not matched to a gene. Germline CDR1 WNHNN, CDR2 SYGVQD (reference sequence). CDR3 length: 17 amino acids. CDR3 amino acids: CASSEGAGGAANYGYTF. In nucleotides, the CDR3 is TGCGCCAGCAGTGAGGGGGCAGGGGGCGCGGCTAACTATGGCTACACCTTC.

This clone has only a few counts. The rearrangement links TRBV7-6 to TRBJ1-3; D is unresolved. This CDR3 comprises 16 residues. Germline V gene sequence: CDR1 SGHVS, CDR2 FNYEAQ. Trimming cost V 3 bases and J 2 bases, with 14 bases left between them. CDR3 loop: CASSFQAGAPGNTIYF. CDR3 coding DNA: TGTGCCAGCAGCTTCCAGGCAGGCGCCCCTGGAAACACCATATATTTT. The entire variable domain, with the rest obtained from reference TRBV7-6 and TRBJ1-3, is as follows: GAGVSQSPRYKVTKRGQDVALRCDPISGHVSLYWYRQALGQGPEFLTYFNYEAQQDKSGLPNDRFSAERPEGSISTLTIQRTEQRDSAMYRCASSFQAGAPGNTIYFGEGSWLTVV.

This clone has just one count. The gene calls are TRBV29-1 and TRBJ2-6; no definite D call. The germline V and J ends were trimmed by 4 bases and 1 base, with 5 bases remaining between them. Germline V CDR1 and CDR2: SQVTM, ANQGSEA. This CDR3 has 13 residues. The DNA for the CDR3 is TGCAGCGTTGTCCTTTCTGGGGCCAACGTCCTGACTTTC. Protein product: CSVVLSGANVLTF.

This chain uses TRBV7-6 with TRBJ1-1; perhaps TRBD1 as D (6 bases). The V and J ends lost 1 base and 1 base respectively, with 19 bases between them. The CDR3 is made up of 18 amino acids. Germline CDR1 is SGHVS and CDR2 is FNYEAQ. This CDR3 is CASSLGDTTWGWNTEAFF. As DNA, the CDR3 is TGTGCCAGCAGCTTAGGGGACACCACATGGGGGTGGAACACTGAAGCTTTCTTT. The full variable domain, its missing parts supplied by reference TRBV7-6 and TRBJ1-1, is GAGVSQSPRYKVTKRGQDVALRCDPISGHVSLYWYRQALGQGPEFLTYFNYEAQQDKSGLPNDRFSAERPEGSISTLTIQRTEQRDSAMYRCASSLGDTTWGWNTEAFFGQGTRLTVV.

The V and J genes are TRBV7-9 and TRBJ1-1; 11 positions match TRBD1. The CDR3 is made up of 19 amino acids. Germline V lookup: CDR1 SEHNR, CDR2 FQNEAQ (reference sequence). J lost 4 bases, V lost 1 base, and 14 bases had no gene match. The CDR3 is CASSLVPGTGGKDGTEAFF. DNA for the CDR3: TGTGCCAGCAGCTTAGTACCCGGGACAGGGGGGAAAGATGGCACTGAAGCTTTCTTT.

This clone appeared a single time. The gene calls are TRBV5-1 and TRBJ2-3, with TRBD1 identical over 7 bases. V shed 8 bases, J shed 1 base, and the junction held 7 bases outside the gene matches. Germline V CDR1 and CDR2: SGHRS, YFSETQ. This CDR3 contains 14 residues. CDR3 residues: CASSRDSRTDTQYF. CDR3 DNA sequence: TGCGCCAGTAGCAGGGACAGCCGCACAGATACGCAGTATTTT.

The V gene is TRBV5-1, the J gene TRBJ1-1, with TRBD1 as a possible D gene (6 bases). The ends were cut back, 4 bases at V and 3 bases at J, with 22 bases in the middle. This CDR3 spans 17 amino acids. The germline CDR1 and CDR2 sequences are SGHRS and YFSETQ. The CDR3 here is CASSTYRVGVSDTEAFF. The CDR3 bases are TGCGCCAGCAGCACCTACAGGGTAGGGGTTTCGGACACTGAAGCTTTCTTT. The full variable domain, in which reference TRBV5-1 and TRBJ1-1 provide the parts outside the CDR3, is KAGVTQTPRYLIKTRGQQVTLSCSPISGHRSVSWYQQTPGQGLQFLFEYFSETQRNKGNFPGRFSGRQFSNSRSEMNVSTLELGDSALYLCASSTYRVGVSDTEAFFGQGTRLTVV.

Here the CDR3 reads CASSGSGQSTEAFF. The CDR3 nucleotides read TGTGCCAGCAGCGGATCGGGACAGAGCACTGAAGCTTTCTTT. V is TRBV7-9 and J is TRBJ1-1; TRBD1 aligns across 7 bases. J was trimmed by 4 bases and V by 5 bases; bases with no gene match: 7. This CDR3 is 14 amino acids long. The germline V gene has CDR1 SEHNR and CDR2 FQNEAQ (reference sequence).

This clone has more than one count but fewer than ten. The chain couples TRBV13 to TRBJ1-3, with a tentative D call TRBD1 (6 bases). The CDR3 is 15 residues long. The V end lost 0 bases, the J end lost 2 bases, and 8 bases lay between the germline ends. From germline, CDR1 is PRHDT and CDR2 FYEKMQ (reference sequence). CDR3 loop: CASSLGGGAGNTIYF. The CDR3, as DNA: TGTGCCAGCAGCTTAGGAGGGGGGGCTGGAAACACCATATATTTT.

The V call is TRBV10-3, the J call TRBJ1-4; no clear D gene. The CDR3 runs to 14 residues. CDR1 and CDR2 (germline): ENHRY, SYGVKD. V was shortened by 2 bases and J by 7 bases, with 11 bases between the two germline ends. The CDR3 DNA sequence: TGTGCCATCAGTGAGCGACCGGGAGGTGAAAAACTGTTTTTT. Translating gives CAISERPGGEKLFF.